One sample yielded the 3 T cell receptor beta chains listed below, sequenced in a study of blood T cell repertoires in COVID-19. TCRdb's table, derived via immunoSEQ multiplex PCR, lists solely in-frame clones and lacks some. The repertoire consists of fewer than 700,000 clones, with approximately 88% occurring once and the leading ten covering less than 9%. Sequenced sample: peripheral blood. The receptor source for this set is a woman in her fifties or sixties with COVID-19, enrolled during active disease.

V usage is TRBV4-1 and J usage is TRBJ2-5; a possible D gene is TRBD2 (6 bases). CDR3 length: 12 amino acids. Germline V CDR1 and CDR2: MGHRA, YSYEKL. V was trimmed by 6 bases and J by 5 bases, leaving 10 bases between them. The CDR3 is CASRGGRETQYF. CDR3 nucleotides: TGCGCCAGCAGGGGGGGAAGGGAGACCCAGTACTTC.

The chain links TRBV6-4 to TRBJ1-6; the D is unclear. Germline V gene sequence: CDR1 MRHNA, CDR2 SNTAGT. The CDR3 has 18 residues. V shed 11 bases and J shed 3 bases, with 26 bases lying between them. The CDR3 sequence is CALRKGGFILFYNSPLHF. The DNA of the CDR3 is TGTGCCCTTCGTAAGGGAGGGTTTATCCTATTCTATAATTCACCCCTCCACTTT.

The chain recombines TRBV5-1 with TRBJ2-1; 10 nucleotides match TRBD1. The germline gives CDR1 SGHRS, CDR2 YFSETQ. J lost 10 bases, V lost 4 bases, and 14 bases had no gene match. The CDR3 has 16 amino acids. Written as DNA, the CDR3 is TGCGCCAGCAGCGGGGGGGCCGGGACAGGGGAGCGCGAGCAGTTCTTC. Amino acids: CASSGGAGTGEREQFF.